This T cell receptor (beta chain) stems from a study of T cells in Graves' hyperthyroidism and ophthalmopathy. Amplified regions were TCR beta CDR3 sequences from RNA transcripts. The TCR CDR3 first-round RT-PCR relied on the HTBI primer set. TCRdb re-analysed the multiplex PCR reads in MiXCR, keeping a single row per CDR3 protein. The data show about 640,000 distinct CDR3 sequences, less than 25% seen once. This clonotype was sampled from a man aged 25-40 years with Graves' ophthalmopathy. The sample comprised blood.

In nucleotides, the CDR3 is TGTGCCAGCAGCTTTCTAGCGGGAGCCTATGAGCAGTTCTTC. Translation: CASSFLAGAYEQFF. The chain combines TRBV11-2 with TRBJ2-1; 10 positions agree with TRBD2. Trimming took 3 bases from V and 8 from J; bases not matched to a gene: 4. CDR1 and CDR2 from the germline V gene are SGHAT and FQNNGV. CDR3 size: 14 residues.